The sequence of this T cell receptor beta chain was determined in a study of tumor-infiltrating lymphocytes in oesophageal squamous cell carcinoma. This clonotype was counted ten times or more. Germline V lookup: CDR1 LNHDA, CDR2 SQIVND (reference sequence). CDR3 length equals 15 residues. Trimming took 0 bases from V and 5 from J, leaving 11 bases between them. TCRdb used MiXCR to reprocess the PCR reads, holding one entry per CDR3 protein. The sample yields over 12,000 distinct CDR3 sequences, 46% seen once. This receptor was taken from a male donor with esophageal squamous cell carcinoma. Sequenced material: blood. The chain employs TRBV19 and TRBJ2-1; no clear D. This CDR3 is CASSIEGWRNNEQFF. DNA for the CDR3: TGTGCCAGTAGTATAGAAGGTTGGCGAAACAATGAGCAGTTCTTC.